What follows are 15 T cell receptor beta chains derived from one specimen sequenced in a study of blood T cells in healthy people across ages. With a J-beta primer mix and a sample-barcoded 5' primer, a second PCR ran roughly 6 to 12 cycles. TCRdb re-analysed the 5' RACE reads in MiXCR, keeping a single row per CDR3 protein. The sample has more than 800,000 distinct CDR3 sequences; more than 25% are singletons. The sequencing sample was made of blood. The receptors shown here come from a woman of 80 years or more in good health.

This clonotype was found once. A much larger clone lies a single base off, so this may be a read error. This chain links TRBV5-6 with TRBJ1-2; TRBD1 matches 9 bases. This CDR3 is built from 15 residues. The germline gives CDR1 SGHDT, CDR2 YYEEEE. Here the CDR3 DNA reads TGTGTCAGCAGCTTGCCGGGACAGGGCGGCTATGGCTACACCTTC. Encoded protein: CVSSLPGQGGYGYTF.

This clonotype came up many times. The rearrangement joins TRBV7-8 to TRBJ2-1; a possible D gene is TRBD2 (5 bases). The V end was cut by 5 bases, the J end by 8 bases, with 13 bases between. The CDR3 contains 13 residues. Germline assignment: CDR1 SGHVS and CDR2 FQNEAQ. Here the CDR3 reads CASSPQGSHEQFF. DNA of the CDR3: TGTGCCAGCAGCCCCCAAGGGAGCCATGAGCAGTTCTTC.

This clonotype was recorded many times. The CDR3 sequence: CASSESMQWTSNEQFF. As DNA, the CDR3 is TGCGCCAGCAGTGAGTCGATGCAGTGGACGTCCAATGAGCAGTTCTTC. The V gene is TRBV10-1, the J gene TRBJ2-1; D ambiguous. In germline, CDR1 is WNHNN, CDR2 SYGVQD (reference sequence). V lost 0 bases and J 6 bases, leaving 15 bases between the germline ends. This CDR3 contains 16 residues.

The V and J genes are TRBV5-1 and TRBJ2-1, with D hard to call. The V gene's germline CDR1 is SGHRS and CDR2 YFSETQ. The CDR3 runs to 15 residues. V was shortened by 1 base and J by 2 bases, with 10 bases between the two germline ends. This chain's CDR3 is CASSLYQKTYNEQFF. In DNA, the CDR3 is TGCGCCAGCAGCTTGTACCAAAAAACCTACAATGAGCAGTTCTTC.

This clonotype has at least ten counts. V gene TRBV7-2 combines with J gene TRBJ2-6, with D unresolved. Looked up from germline, CDR1 is SGHTA and CDR2 is FQGNSA. With 8 bases removed from V and 0 bases from J, the gap between germline ends came to 5 bases. This CDR3 is 13 amino acids long. The CDR3 nucleotides read TGTGCCAGCGTTGTCTCTGGGGCCAACGTCCTGACTTTC. Protein: CASVVSGANVLTF.

Turning to this clonotype: A much larger clonotype is one base distant, so this may be a read error. The chain employs TRBV28 and TRBJ2-7; D could derive from TRBD1 or TRBD2 (5 bases each). There are 14 residues in the CDR3. Per the germline V gene, CDR1 is MDHEN and CDR2 is SYDVKM. Trimming took 4 bases from V and 1 from J, leaving 11 bases between them. The CDR3 DNA reads TGTGCCAGCAGTTGCTGGGGGAAGTCCTACGAGCAGTACTTC. This encodes CASSCWGKSYEQYF.

The CDR3 sequence: CASSLLRGLDYGYTF. CDR3 coding DNA: TGTGCCAGCAGTTTATTGCGGGGATTGGACTATGGCTACACCTTC. The chain uses TRBV27 and TRBJ1-2; unclear D gene. Trimming removed 1 base from V and 3 bases from J, with 12 bases in between. The CDR3 contains 15 residues. CDR1 is MNHEY, CDR2 SMNVEV, per germline (reference sequence).

The chain is built from TRBV5-5 and TRBJ1-1; D uncertain. The germline V and J ends were trimmed by 4 bases and 1 base, with 8 bases remaining between them. Germline V gene sequence: CDR1 SGHKS, CDR2 YYEKEE (reference sequence). The CDR3 runs to 13 residues. In DNA form, the CDR3 reads TGTGCCAGCAGCCAACAATCGAACACTGAAGCTTTCTTT. Protein product: CASSQQSNTEAFF.

In this sample, this clonotype turned up many times. The rearrangement uses TRBV7-9 and TRBJ2-1; D call uncertain. Deletions cut 0 bases from V and 6 bases from J, with 6 bases between. This CDR3 spans 13 amino acids. CDR1 and CDR2 from the germline V gene are SEHNR and FQNEAQ (reference sequence). The CDR3 sequence is CASSLARINEQFF. CDR3 bases: TGTGCCAGCAGCTTAGCCCGAATCAATGAGCAGTTCTTC.

This clonotype was recorded a few times. The chain is built from TRBV19 and TRBJ2-1; 9 bases fit TRBD2. Germline CDR1 and CDR2: LNHDA and SQIVND (reference sequence). Unmatched junction bases numbered 6, after V lost 4 bases and J lost 5 bases. This CDR3 spans 15 amino acids. In nucleotides, the CDR3 is TGTGCCAGTAGTACCGGCGGGGGGGCGAACAATGAGCAGTTCTTC. Amino acids: CASSTGGGANNEQFF.

This clonotype was seen at least ten times. This chain joins TRBV20-1 and TRBJ2-3; TRBD2 matches 11 bases. J gave up 4 bases and V 3 bases, and 9 bases lay outside the gene matches. The CDR3 runs 16 residues. Germline loops: CDR1 DFQATT, CDR2 SNEGSKA (reference sequence). CDR3 residues: CSASGASGGRADTQYF. In DNA form, the CDR3 reads TGCAGTGCTAGTGGGGCTAGCGGGGGGCGCGCAGATACGCAGTATTTT.

This sequence joins TRBV14 and TRBJ1-6, with D unresolved. Germline V gene sequence: CDR1 SGHDN, CDR2 FVKESK. The CDR3 sequence is 14 residues long. Trimming took off 1 base at V and 9 bases at J, with 10 bases between the two ends. The CDR3 region is CASSQGARSSPLHF. In DNA form, the CDR3 reads TGTGCCAGCAGCCAAGGGGCCAGGTCTTCACCCCTCCACTTT.

Many counts were recorded for this clonotype. The chain links TRBV9 to TRBJ2-5; perhaps TRBD2 as D (5 bases). The V end lost 4 bases, the J end lost 3 bases, and 13 bases lay between the germline ends. The CDR3 extends over 14 amino acids. The germline V gene encodes CDR1 SGDLS and CDR2 YYNGEE. CDR3 DNA: TGTGCCAGCAGCCCTACCCCGAGGGAAGAGACCCAGTACTTC. It translates to CASSPTPREETQYF.

The V gene is TRBV5-1, the J gene TRBJ1-2, with 8 bases that match TRBD1. Per the germline V gene, CDR1 is SGHRS and CDR2 is YFSETQ. Trimming removed 4 bases from V and 6 bases from J; junction bases left unmatched: 5. The length of the CDR3 is 13 residues. The CDR3 DNA reads TGCGCCAGCAGCGAATACAGGGGGAATGGCTACACCTTC. Translation gives CASSEYRGNGYTF.

The genes are TRBV20-1 and TRBJ2-7, with D perhaps matching TRBD1 or TRBD2 (5 bases each). CDR3 size: 14 residues. Germline V gives CDR1 DFQATT, CDR2 SNEGSKA (reference sequence). Trimming took off 2 bases at V and 5 bases at J, with 16 bases between the two ends. The CDR3 DNA is TGCAGTGCTAGATCTGGGACCCAAAGGGACGAGCAGTACTTC. Its protein product is CSARSGTQRDEQYF.